The 10 T cell receptor beta chains listed next were all sequenced from one sample in a study of blood T cell repertoires in COVID-19. The table came from immunoSEQ multiplex PCR; TCRdb's copy has only in-frame clones and leaves some out. Of some 240,000 clones listed, about 82% were seen once; the top ten hold over 2%. The material sequenced was peripheral blood. The receptors were sampled from a woman in her 70s with COVID-19, enrolled during active disease.

This chain uses TRBV7-6 with TRBJ1-6; TRBD1 aligns across 7 bases. The junction had 8 bases not matched to a gene; V was cut back by 3 bases and J by 9 bases. The CDR3 loop spans 15 amino acids. Per germline, CDR1 SGHVS and CDR2 FNYEAQ. Here the CDR3 reads CASSFRTGVGSPLHF. Here the CDR3 DNA reads TGTGCCAGCAGCTTCCGAACAGGGGTGGGTTCACCCCTCCACTTT. The whole variable domain, filled in from reference TRBV7-6 and TRBJ1-6, reads GAGVSQSPRYKVTKRGQDVALRCDPISGHVSLYWYRQALGQGPEFLTYFNYEAQQDKSGLPNDRFSAERPEGSISTLTIQRTEQRDSAMYRCASSFRTGVGSPLHFGNGTRLTVT.

This chain connects TRBV3-1 (or the pseudogene TRBV3-2) to TRBJ2-7; TRBD1 is a possible D gene (6 bases). Germline CDR1 LGHDT, CDR2 YNNKEL (reference sequence). CDR3 length: 15 amino acids. Trimming took 5 bases from V and 5 from J, leaving 19 bases between them. The CDR3 sequence is CASSYGQSPLDEQYF. The CDR3 coding sequence is TGTGCCAGCAGCTACGGACAGTCCCCATTGGACGAGCAGTACTTC.

A few counts support this clone. The rearrangement links TRBV7-8 to TRBJ2-7; 12 bases map to TRBD1. The CDR3 is 15 amino acids. Germline V gene sequence: CDR1 SGHVS, CDR2 FQNEAQ. V shed 0 bases, J shed 7 bases, and the junction held 4 bases outside the gene matches. The CDR3 DNA reads TGTGCCAGCAGCTTAGCGGGACAGGGGGCGGGGGAGCAGTACTTC. Translating gives CASSLAGQGAGEQYF. Full variable domain (missing parts from reference TRBV7-8 and TRBJ2-7): GAGVSQSPRYKVAKRGQDVALRCDPISGHVSLFWYQQALGQGPEFLTYFQNEAQLDKSGLPSDRFFAERPEGSVSTLKIQRTQQEDSAVYLCASSLAGQGAGEQYFGPGTRLTVT.

This chain connects TRBV6-4 to TRBJ1-2, with a weak D call TRBD1 (5 bases). Germline CDR1 and CDR2: MRHNA and SNTAGT. The V end was cut by 3 bases, the J end by 6 bases, with 11 bases between. The CDR3 runs 13 residues. The CDR3, as DNA: TGTGCCAGCAGTGATTCAGGGATCGATGGCTACACCTTC. This translates into CASSDSGIDGYTF.

The chain combines TRBV19 with TRBJ2-3; 13 nucleotides match TRBD2. The CDR3 runs 17 residues. V lost 6 bases, J lost 5 bases, and 11 bases stayed unmatched. Germline V gene lookup returns CDR1 LNHDA and CDR2 SQIVND (reference sequence). This CDR3 reads CASSSVIGTSGVDTQYF. In nucleotides, the CDR3 is TGTGCCAGTAGCTCAGTGATCGGGACTAGCGGGGTAGATACGCAGTATTTT.

The chain has TRBV5-5 and TRBJ1-4; D is unresolved. Trimming stripped 4 bases from V and 5 bases from J, with 18 bases between. Germline V gives CDR1 SGHKS, CDR2 YYEKEE (reference sequence). There are 16 residues in the CDR3. The CDR3 bases are TGTGCCAGCAGCGTAGCTAGCGGACGGAGGAATGAAAAACTGTTTTTT. As protein: CASSVASGRRNEKLFF.

The genes are TRBV15 and TRBJ2-5; 8 bases align to TRBD2. Trimming cost V 0 bases and J 2 bases; bases outside gene matches: 8. Germline V gives CDR1 LNHNV, CDR2 YYDKDF (reference sequence). The CDR3 covers 17 residues. CDR3 protein: CATSRDHGGGKQETQYF. CDR3 bases: TGTGCCACCAGCAGAGATCACGGCGGGGGGAAACAAGAGACCCAGTACTTC.

This rearrangement joins TRBV5-1 to TRBJ2-4, with D unresolved. CDR3 size: 13 residues. V dropped 0 bases and J dropped 7 bases, with 8 bases sitting between them. Germline V gene data show CDR1 as SGHRS and CDR2 as YFSETQ. For the CDR3, the DNA is TGCGCCAGCAGCTTGGGCGTTCGGAACATTCAGTACTTC. Protein: CASSLGVRNIQYF.

This rearrangement joins TRBV27 to TRBJ1-1, with 7 nucleotides matching TRBD1. V lost 0 bases to trimming and J lost 3 bases; unmatched junction nucleotides: 4. The germline gives CDR1 MNHEY, CDR2 SMNVEV (reference sequence). The CDR3 covers 15 residues. The DNA for the CDR3 is TGTGCCAGCAGTTTATCCACAGGGGTGGACACTGAAGCTTTCTTT. This translates into CASSLSTGVDTEAFF.

The chain carries TRBV7-2 and TRBJ1-3, with D uncertain. Germline assignment: CDR1 SGHTA and CDR2 FQGNSA. This CDR3 spans 15 amino acids. Trimming left V 1 base short and J 4 bases short, with 11 bases between. CDR3: CASSLGRAAGNTIYF. DNA for the CDR3: TGTGCCAGCAGCTTAGGGCGGGCAGCCGGAAACACCATATATTTT.